The 10 T cell receptor beta chains presented below share a single source sample, sequenced in a study of T-cell memory formation after mild COVID-19. TCRdb analysed the 5' RACE reads with MiXCR anew, one entry per CDR3 protein. This sample carries some 210,000 distinct CDR3 sequences, approximately 16% of them seen once, and the ten largest clones take approximately 2.4%. The sequenced material came from PBMCs or a T cell subset sorted from them (not recorded which). These receptors came from an adult woman who had mild COVID-19 (a few samples of this study predate the infection). Cell type and time point are not known.

This clonotype has more than one count but fewer than ten. The chain is built from TRBV19 and TRBJ1-5; D is uncertain. CDR1 and CDR2 (germline): LNHDA, SQIVND (reference sequence). CDR3 length: 13 residues. With 7 bases removed from V and 6 bases from J, the gap between germline ends came to 13 bases. CDR3 sequence: CASTDTGVQPQHF. DNA of the CDR3: TGTGCCAGTACCGATACTGGGGTTCAGCCCCAGCATTTT.

This clonotype was seen ten or more times. The gene calls are TRBV7-2 and TRBJ2-5, with 8 bases identical to TRBD1. J gave up 2 bases and V 5 bases, and 10 bases lay outside the gene matches. CDR1 and CDR2 (germline): SGHTA, FQGNSA. CDR3 length: 16 residues. CDR3 region: CASSPQYDRGQETQYF. The CDR3 nucleotides read TGTGCCAGCAGCCCCCAATACGACAGGGGACAAGAGACCCAGTACTTC.

V and J are TRBV9 and TRBJ2-3, with 14 bases lining up with TRBD2. CDR1 is SGDLS, CDR2 YYNGEE, per germline. CDR3 length equals 17 residues. Unmatched junction bases numbered 8, after V lost 0 bases and J lost 8 bases. The CDR3 spells CASSVAGGLAGAATQYF. Here the CDR3 DNA reads TGTGCCAGCAGCGTAGCAGGGGGACTAGCGGGGGCGGCTACGCAGTATTTT.

Only a few counts were recorded for this clonotype. This chain links TRBV6-4 with TRBJ1-2; D is unclear. V was cut by 0 bases and J by 10 bases, with 9 bases left in between. The CDR3 is made up of 12 amino acids. Germline CDR1 reads MRHNA; CDR2 reads SNTAGT. The CDR3 coding sequence is TGTGCCAGCAGTGACTCGGGCCGAGACTACACCTTC. This sequence encodes CASSDSGRDYTF.

CDR3 DNA: TGTGCCAGCAGCTTATCGGGGTCTAGCGGGAGCACAGATACGCAGTATTTT. Its translation is CASSLSGSSGSTDTQYF. The chain combines TRBV7-3 with TRBJ2-3, with 8 positions matching TRBD2. The length of the CDR3 is 17 residues. Germline CDR1 reads SGHTA; CDR2 reads FQGTGA. Trimming cost V 2 bases and J 0 bases; bases outside gene matches: 7.

This chain joins TRBV15 and TRBJ2-7, with D possibly being TRBD2 (5 bases). Trimming cost V 0 bases and J 0 bases, with 6 bases left between them. This CDR3 has 14 amino acids. CDR1 is LNHNV, CDR2 YYDKDF, per germline (reference sequence). CDR3 in amino acids: CATSREGSSYEQYF. CDR3 DNA: TGTGCCACCAGCAGAGAGGGGAGCTCCTACGAGCAGTACTTC.

This clonotype was picked up a small number of times. The chain employs TRBV24-1 and TRBJ2-5; D is possibly TRBD2 (5 bases). The CDR3 runs 15 residues. The germline V gene encodes CDR1 KGHDR and CDR2 SFDVKD. Between the trimmed V and J ends, which lost 4 bases and 3 bases, there was a span of 14 bases. CDR3 in DNA: TGTGCCACCAGTGAGACCCGGGATCGGAAAGAGACCCAGTACTTC. It codes for CATSETRDRKETQYF.

This clonotype was recorded at least ten times. This chain links TRBV3-1 with TRBJ1-1, with no clear D. CDR3 size: 15 residues. Germline values: CDR1 LGHDT, CDR2 YNNKEL (reference sequence). Trimming shortened V by 1 base and J by 0 bases, and 9 bases separated the two germline ends. The DNA of the CDR3 is TGTGCCAGCAGCCAAGGAACCCTTATGAACACTGAAGCTTTCTTT. Translation: CASSQGTLMNTEAFF.

The table lists this clonotype with many counts. The chain couples TRBV5-4 to TRBJ2-3; D perhaps matches TRBD2 (6 bases). Germline CDR1 SGHNT, CDR2 YYREEE (reference sequence). The CDR3 is 17 amino acids. Trimming removed 3 bases at V and 4 bases at J, with 21 bases between. The CDR3 bases are TGTGCCAGCAGCTCCCCCACCTTTCCAGCGGGCGCAGATACGCAGTATTTT. Amino acids: CASSSPTFPAGADTQYF. The whole variable domain, filled in from reference TRBV5-4 and TRBJ2-3, reads ETGVTQSPTHLIKTRGQQVTLRCSSQSGHNTVSWYQQALGQGPQFIFQYYREEENGRGNFPPRFSGLQFPNYSSELNVNALELDDSALYLCASSSPTFPAGADTQYFGPGTRLTVL.

This clonotype was seen a handful of times. The genes are TRBV7-2 and TRBJ2-7; 7 bases line up with TRBD1. V was pared by 3 bases and J by 0 bases, with 11 bases of the junction left unmatched. Germline CDR1 SGHTA, CDR2 FQGNSA. This CDR3 contains 17 residues. CDR3 residues: CASSFSTGTVSSYEQYF. The CDR3 DNA is TGTGCCAGCAGCTTCAGTACCGGGACAGTGAGCTCCTACGAGCAGTACTTC. The full variable domain, rest sourced from reference TRBV7-2 and TRBJ2-7, is GAGVSQSPSNKVTEKGKDVELRCDPISGHTALYWYRQSLGQGLEFLIYFQGNSAPDKSGLPSDRFSAERTGGSVSTLTIQRTQQEDSAVYLCASSFSTGTVSSYEQYFGPGTRLTVT.